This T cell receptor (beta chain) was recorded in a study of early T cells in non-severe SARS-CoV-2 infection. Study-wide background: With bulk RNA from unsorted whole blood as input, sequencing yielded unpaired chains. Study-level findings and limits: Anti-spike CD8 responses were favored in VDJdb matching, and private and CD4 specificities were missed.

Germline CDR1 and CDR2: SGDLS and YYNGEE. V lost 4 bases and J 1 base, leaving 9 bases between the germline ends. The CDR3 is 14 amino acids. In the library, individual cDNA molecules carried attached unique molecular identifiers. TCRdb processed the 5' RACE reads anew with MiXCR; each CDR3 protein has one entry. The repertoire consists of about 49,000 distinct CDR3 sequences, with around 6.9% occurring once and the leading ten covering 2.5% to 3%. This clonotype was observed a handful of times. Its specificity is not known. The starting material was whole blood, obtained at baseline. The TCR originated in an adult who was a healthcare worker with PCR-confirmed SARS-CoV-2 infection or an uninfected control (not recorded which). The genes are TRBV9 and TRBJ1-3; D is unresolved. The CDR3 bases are TGTGCCAGCAGCCCAAGGAGTTCTGGAAACACCATATATTTT. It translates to CASSPRSSGNTIYF.